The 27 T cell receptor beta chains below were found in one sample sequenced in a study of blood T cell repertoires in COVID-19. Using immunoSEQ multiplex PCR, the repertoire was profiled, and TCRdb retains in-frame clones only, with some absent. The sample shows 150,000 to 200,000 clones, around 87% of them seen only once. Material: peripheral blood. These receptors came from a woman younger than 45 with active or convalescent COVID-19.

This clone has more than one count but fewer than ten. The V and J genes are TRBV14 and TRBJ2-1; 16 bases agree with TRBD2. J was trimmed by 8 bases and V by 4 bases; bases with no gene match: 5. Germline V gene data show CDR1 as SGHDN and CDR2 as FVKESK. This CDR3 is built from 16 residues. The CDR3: CASSPGLAGGLDEQFF. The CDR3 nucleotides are TGTGCCAGCAGCCCGGGACTAGCGGGGGGGCTGGATGAGCAGTTCTTC. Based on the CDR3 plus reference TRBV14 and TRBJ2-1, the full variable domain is EAGVTQFPSHSVIEKGQTVTLRCDPISGHDNLYWYRRVMGKEIKFLLHFVKESKQDESGMPNNRFLAERTGGTYSTLKVQPAELEDSGVYFCASSPGLAGGLDEQFFGPGTRLTVL.

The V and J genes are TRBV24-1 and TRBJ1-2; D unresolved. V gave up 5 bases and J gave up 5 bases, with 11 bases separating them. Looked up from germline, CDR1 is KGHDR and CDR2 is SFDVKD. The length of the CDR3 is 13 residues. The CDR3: CATSASDTYGYTF. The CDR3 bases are TGTGCCACCAGTGCCTCTGACACTTATGGCTACACCTTC.

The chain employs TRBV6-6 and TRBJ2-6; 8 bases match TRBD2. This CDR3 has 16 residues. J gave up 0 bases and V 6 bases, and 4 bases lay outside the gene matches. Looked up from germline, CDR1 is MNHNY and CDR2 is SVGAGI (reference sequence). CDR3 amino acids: CASRDAGGSGANVLTF. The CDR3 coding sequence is TGTGCCAGCAGAGATGCGGGGGGCTCTGGGGCCAACGTCCTGACTTTC.

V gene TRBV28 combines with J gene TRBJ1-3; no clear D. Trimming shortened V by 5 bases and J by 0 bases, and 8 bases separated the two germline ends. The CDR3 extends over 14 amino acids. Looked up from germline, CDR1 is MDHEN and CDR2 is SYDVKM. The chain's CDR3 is CASSLTASGNTIYF. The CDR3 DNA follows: TGTGCCAGCAGTCTAACAGCCTCTGGAAACACCATATATTTT.

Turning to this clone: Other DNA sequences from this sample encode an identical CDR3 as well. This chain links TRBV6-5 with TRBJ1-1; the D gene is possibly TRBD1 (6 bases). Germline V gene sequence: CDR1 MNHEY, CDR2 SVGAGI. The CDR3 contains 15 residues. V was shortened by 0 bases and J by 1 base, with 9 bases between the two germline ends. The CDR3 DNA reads TGTGCCAGCAGTTACTCAACAGGGTCGAACACTGAAGCTTTCTTT. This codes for CASSYSTGSNTEAFF.

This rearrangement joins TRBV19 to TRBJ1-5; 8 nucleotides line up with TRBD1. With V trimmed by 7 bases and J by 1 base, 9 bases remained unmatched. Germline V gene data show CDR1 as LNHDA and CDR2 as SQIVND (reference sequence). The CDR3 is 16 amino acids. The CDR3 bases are TGTGCCAGTACTTTTGCATGGACAGGGAGCAATCAGCCCCAGCATTTT. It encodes CASTFAWTGSNQPQHF.

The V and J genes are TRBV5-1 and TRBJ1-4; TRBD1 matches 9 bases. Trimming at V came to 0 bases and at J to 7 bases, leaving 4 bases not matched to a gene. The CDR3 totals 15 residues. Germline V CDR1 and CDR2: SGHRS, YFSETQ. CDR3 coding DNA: TGCGCCAGCAGCTTGGGAGGGACAGGGTCTGAAAAACTGTTTTTT. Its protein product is CASSLGGTGSEKLFF.

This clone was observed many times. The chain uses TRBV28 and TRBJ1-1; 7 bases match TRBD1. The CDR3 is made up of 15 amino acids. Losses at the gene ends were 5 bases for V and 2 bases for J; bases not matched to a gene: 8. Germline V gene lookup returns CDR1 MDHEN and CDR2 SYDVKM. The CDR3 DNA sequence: TGTGCCAGCAGTACGGGCGGGACAGCCAACACTGAAGCTTTCTTT. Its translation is CASSTGGTANTEAFF. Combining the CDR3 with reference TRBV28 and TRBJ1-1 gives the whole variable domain DVKVTQSSRYLVKRTGEKVFLECVQDMDHENMFWYRQDPGLGLRLIYFSYDVKMKEKGDIPEGYSVSREKKERFSLILESASTNQTSMYLCASSTGGTANTEAFFGQGTRLTVV.

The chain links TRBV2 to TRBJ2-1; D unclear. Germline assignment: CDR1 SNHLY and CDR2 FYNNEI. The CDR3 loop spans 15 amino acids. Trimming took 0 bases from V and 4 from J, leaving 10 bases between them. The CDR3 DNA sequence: TGTGCCAGCAGTGAAGCGCCTACCATATACAATGAGCAGTTCTTC. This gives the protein CASSEAPTIYNEQFF.

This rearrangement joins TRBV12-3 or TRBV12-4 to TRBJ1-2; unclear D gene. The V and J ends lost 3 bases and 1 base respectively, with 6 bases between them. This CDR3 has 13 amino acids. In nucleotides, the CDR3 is TGTGCCAGCAGTTTTAGAGTTAACTATGGCTACACCTTC. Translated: CASSFRVNYGYTF.

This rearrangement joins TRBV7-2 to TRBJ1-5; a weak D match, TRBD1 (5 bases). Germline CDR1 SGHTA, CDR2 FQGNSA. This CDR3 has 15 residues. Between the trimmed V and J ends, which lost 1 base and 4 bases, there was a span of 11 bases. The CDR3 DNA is TGTGCCAGCAGCTTAGTCCATAGGGGAAATCAGCCCCAGCATTTT. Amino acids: CASSLVHRGNQPQHF. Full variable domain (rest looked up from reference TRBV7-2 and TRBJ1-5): GAGVSQSPSNKVTEKGKDVELRCDPISGHTALYWYRQSLGQGLEFLIYFQGNSAPDKSGLPSDRFSAERTGGSVSTLTIQRTQQEDSAVYLCASSLVHRGNQPQHFGDGTRLSIL.

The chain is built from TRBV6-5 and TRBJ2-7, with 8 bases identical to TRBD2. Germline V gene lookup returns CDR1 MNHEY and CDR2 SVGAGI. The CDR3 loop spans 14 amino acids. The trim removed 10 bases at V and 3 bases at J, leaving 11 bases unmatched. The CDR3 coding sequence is TGTGCCACAACGCCCGGGACTAGTCGCTACGAGCAGTACTTC. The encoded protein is CATTPGTSRYEQYF.

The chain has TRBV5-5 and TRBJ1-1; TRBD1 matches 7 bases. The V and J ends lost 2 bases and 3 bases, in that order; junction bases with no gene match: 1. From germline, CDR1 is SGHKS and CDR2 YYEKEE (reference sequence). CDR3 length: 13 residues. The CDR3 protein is CASSFQGDTEAFF. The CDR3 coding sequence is TGTGCCAGCAGCTTCCAGGGGGACACTGAAGCTTTCTTT. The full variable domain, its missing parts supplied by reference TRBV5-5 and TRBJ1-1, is DAGVTQSPTHLIKTRGQQVTLRCSPISGHKSVSWYQQVLGQGPQFIFQYYEKEERGRGNFPDRFSARQFPNYSSELNVNALLLGDSALYLCASSFQGDTEAFFGQGTRLTVV.

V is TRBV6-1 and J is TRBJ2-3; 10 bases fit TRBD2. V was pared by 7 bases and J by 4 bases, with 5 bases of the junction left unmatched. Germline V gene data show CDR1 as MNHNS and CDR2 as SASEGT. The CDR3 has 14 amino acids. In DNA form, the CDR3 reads TGTGCCAGCACTCCTAGCGGGGGACCAGATACGCAGTATTTT. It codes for CASTPSGGPDTQYF.

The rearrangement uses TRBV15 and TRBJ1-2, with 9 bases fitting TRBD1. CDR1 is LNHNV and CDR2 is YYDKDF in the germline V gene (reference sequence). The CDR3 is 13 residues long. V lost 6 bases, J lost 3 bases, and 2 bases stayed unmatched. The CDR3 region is CATSRTGDYGYTF. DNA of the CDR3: TGTGCCACCAGTCGGACAGGGGACTATGGCTACACCTTC.

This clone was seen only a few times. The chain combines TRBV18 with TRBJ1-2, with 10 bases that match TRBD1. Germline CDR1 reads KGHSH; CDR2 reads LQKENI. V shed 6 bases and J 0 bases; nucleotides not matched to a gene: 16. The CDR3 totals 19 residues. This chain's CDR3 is CASSQGNGQGDSSNYGYTF. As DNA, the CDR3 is TGTGCCAGCTCCCAGGGGAATGGACAGGGGGATTCATCTAACTATGGCTACACCTTC.

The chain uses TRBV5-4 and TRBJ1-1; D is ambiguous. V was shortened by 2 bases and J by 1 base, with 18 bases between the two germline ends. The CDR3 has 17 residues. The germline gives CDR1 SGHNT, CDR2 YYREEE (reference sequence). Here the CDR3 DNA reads TGTGCCAGCAGCTTCGGTCCAGGTGTCTCCCAGAACACTGAAGCTTTCTTT. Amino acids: CASSFGPGVSQNTEAFF.

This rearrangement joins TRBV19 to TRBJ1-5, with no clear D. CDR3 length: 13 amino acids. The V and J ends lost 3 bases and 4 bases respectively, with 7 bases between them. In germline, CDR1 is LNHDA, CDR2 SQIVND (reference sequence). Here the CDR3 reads CASSINRNQPQHF. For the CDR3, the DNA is TGTGCCAGTAGTATCAACAGAAATCAGCCCCAGCATTTT.

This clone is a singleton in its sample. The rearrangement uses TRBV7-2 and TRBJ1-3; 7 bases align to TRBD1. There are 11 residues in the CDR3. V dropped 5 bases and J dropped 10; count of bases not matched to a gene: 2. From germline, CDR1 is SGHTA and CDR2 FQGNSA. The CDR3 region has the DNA TGTGCCAGCAGCCCGGGACAGACCATATATTTT. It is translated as CASSPGQTIYF.

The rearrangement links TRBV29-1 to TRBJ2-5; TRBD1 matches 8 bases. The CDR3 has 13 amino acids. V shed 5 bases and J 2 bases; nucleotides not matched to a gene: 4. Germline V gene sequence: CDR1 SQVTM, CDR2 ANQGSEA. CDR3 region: CSVPGTGQETQYF. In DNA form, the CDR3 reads TGCAGCGTTCCTGGGACAGGTCAAGAGACCCAGTACTTC.

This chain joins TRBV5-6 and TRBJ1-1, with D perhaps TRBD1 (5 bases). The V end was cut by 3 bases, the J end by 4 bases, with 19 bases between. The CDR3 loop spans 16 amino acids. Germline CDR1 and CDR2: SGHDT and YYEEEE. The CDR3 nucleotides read TGTGCCAGCAGCTGGGGCAGTTGGCAGGGAGGCACTGAAGCTTTCTTT. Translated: CASSWGSWQGGTEAFF.

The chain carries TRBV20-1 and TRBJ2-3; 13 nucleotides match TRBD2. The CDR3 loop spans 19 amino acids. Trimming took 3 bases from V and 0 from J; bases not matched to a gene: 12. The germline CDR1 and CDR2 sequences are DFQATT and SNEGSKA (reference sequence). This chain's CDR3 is CSASWLSGTSGDSTDTQYF. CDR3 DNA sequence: TGCAGTGCTAGTTGGCTCTCCGGGACTAGCGGGGATAGCACAGATACGCAGTATTTT.

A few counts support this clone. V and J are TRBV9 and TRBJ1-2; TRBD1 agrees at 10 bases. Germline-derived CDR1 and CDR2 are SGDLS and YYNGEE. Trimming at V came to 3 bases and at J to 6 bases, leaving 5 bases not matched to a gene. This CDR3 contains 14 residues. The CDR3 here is CASSGRTGGNGYTF. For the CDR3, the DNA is TGTGCCAGCAGCGGGCGGACAGGGGGAAATGGCTACACCTTC.

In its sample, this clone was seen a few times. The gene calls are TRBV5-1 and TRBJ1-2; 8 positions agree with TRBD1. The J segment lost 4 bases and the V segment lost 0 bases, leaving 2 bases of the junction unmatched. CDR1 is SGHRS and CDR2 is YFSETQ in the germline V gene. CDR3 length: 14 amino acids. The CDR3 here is CASSLGQGTYGYTF. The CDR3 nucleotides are TGCGCCAGCAGCTTGGGACAGGGGACCTATGGCTACACCTTC.

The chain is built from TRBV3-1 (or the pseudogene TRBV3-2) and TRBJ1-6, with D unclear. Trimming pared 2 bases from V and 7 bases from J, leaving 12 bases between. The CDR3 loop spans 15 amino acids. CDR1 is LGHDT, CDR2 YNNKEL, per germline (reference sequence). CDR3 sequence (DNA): TGTGCCAGCAGCCAAAGTGACACCCTCAATTCACCCCTCCACTTT. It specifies CASSQSDTLNSPLHF.

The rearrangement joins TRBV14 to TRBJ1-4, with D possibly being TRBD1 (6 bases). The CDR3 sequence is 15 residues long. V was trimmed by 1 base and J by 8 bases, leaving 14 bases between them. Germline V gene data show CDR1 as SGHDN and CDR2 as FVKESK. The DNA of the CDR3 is TGTGCCAGCAGCCAAGGGACAGTCGAAACGGAAAAACTGTTTTTT. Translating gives CASSQGTVETEKLFF. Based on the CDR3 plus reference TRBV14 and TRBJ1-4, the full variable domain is EAGVTQFPSHSVIEKGQTVTLRCDPISGHDNLYWYRRVMGKEIKFLLHFVKESKQDESGMPNNRFLAERTGGTYSTLKVQPAELEDSGVYFCASSQGTVETEKLFFGSGTQLSVL.

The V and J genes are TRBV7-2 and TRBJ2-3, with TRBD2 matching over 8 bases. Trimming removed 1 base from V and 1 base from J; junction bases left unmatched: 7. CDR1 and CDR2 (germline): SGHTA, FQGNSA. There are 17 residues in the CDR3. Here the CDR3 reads CASSLGSGSIGTDTQYF. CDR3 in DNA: TGTGCCAGCAGCTTAGGGAGCGGGAGTATTGGCACAGATACGCAGTATTTT.